These 4 T cell receptor beta chains were sequenced from one sample in a study of Graves' ophthalmopathy and Graves' hyperthyroidism. As the template, RNA transcripts were used to amplify TCR beta CDR3 regions. A first-round RT-PCR used HTBI primers, followed by a second-round multiplex PCR. Each CDR3 protein is one row after TCRdb ran MiXCR on the multiplex PCR reads. The sample records around 1.1 million distinct CDR3 sequences, roughly two fifths being singletons. The specimen was peripheral blood or thyroid tissue (not recorded which). These receptors all come from an adult man with Graves' hyperthyroidism.

This clonotype was counted many times. This chain joins TRBV12-3 or TRBV12-4 and TRBJ1-2, with D maybe TRBD1 (6 bases). V lost 7 bases, J lost 10 bases, and 16 bases lay in between. The CDR3 consists of 12 residues. As DNA, the CDR3 is TGTGCCAGCACCGGGGACACGTCGGTCTACACCTTC. Its protein is CASTGDTSVYTF.

The V gene is TRBV10-2, the J gene TRBJ2-7, with 12 bases that match TRBD2. The J segment lost 6 bases and the V segment lost 8 bases, leaving 11 bases of the junction unmatched. This CDR3 comprises 15 residues. From germline, CDR1 is WSHSY and CDR2 SAAADI. The CDR3 DNA reads as TGCGCCAGCCGTACGGTCCTAGCGGGGGGGTTCGAGCAGTACTTC. It is translated as CASRTVLAGGFEQYF.

Many counts were recorded for this clonotype. V and J are TRBV4-1 and TRBJ2-2; 7 nucleotides agree with TRBD2. The V gene end was trimmed by 7 bases and the J gene end by 4 bases; junction bases not matched to a gene: 9. CDR1 and CDR2 from the germline V gene are MGHRA and YSYEKL. CDR3 length: 15 amino acids. CDR3 in amino acids: CASNPTAGTTGELFF. For the CDR3, the DNA is TGCGCCAGCAACCCGACAGCGGGGACCACCGGGGAGCTGTTTTTT.

To note about this clonotype: This may be a read error: a much more frequent sequence differs by one nucleotide. V usage is TRBV29-1 and J usage is TRBJ1-1; D may be TRBD1 (5 bases). CDR3 length: 15 amino acids. Between the trimmed V and J ends, which lost 1 base and 6 bases, there was a span of 18 bases. Germline V gene data show CDR1 as SQVTM and CDR2 as ANQGSEA. The CDR3 loop reads CSVEGGGAFNAEAFF. In DNA form, the CDR3 reads TGCAGCGTTGAAGGGGGGGGAGCCTTTAACGCTGAAGCTTTCTTT.